This T cell receptor beta chain came from a study of early T cells in non-severe SARS-CoV-2 infection. This clonotype has only a few counts. Researchers tagged individual cDNA molecules with unique molecular identifiers. In TCRdb, the 5' RACE reads were re-called with MiXCR into one record per CDR3 protein. The sample records 45,000 to 55,000 distinct CDR3 sequences, roughly 6.5% being singletons. This CDR3 has 17 residues. Germline assignment: CDR1 LGHNA and CDR2 YSLEER. V lost 1 base, J lost 6 bases, and 11 bases stayed unmatched. The gene calls are TRBV4-3 and TRBJ1-4; 7 bases fit TRBD1. This TCR was recovered from an adult who was a healthcare worker with PCR-confirmed SARS-CoV-2 infection or an uninfected control (not recorded which). The source material was whole blood. CDR3 loop: CASSQVVRAGGHEKLFF. In DNA, the CDR3 is TGCGCCAGCAGCCAAGTCGTCCGGGCAGGGGGTCATGAAAAACTGTTTTTT.